This T cell receptor beta chain derives from a study of T cells in Graves' hyperthyroidism and ophthalmopathy. CDR1 and CDR2 (germline): GTSNPN, SVGIG (reference sequence). V trimming: 3 bases; J trimming: 5 bases; junction bases outside the gene matches: 5. The CDR3 is 13 amino acids. This clonotype has at least ten counts. Researchers amplified the TCR beta CDR3 regions from RNA transcripts. HTBI primers drove first-round RT-PCR of the TCR CDR3. Each CDR3 protein gets one entry after TCRdb re-called the multiplex PCR reads with MiXCR. The sample consists of under 600,000 distinct CDR3 sequences, 15% to 20% of them appearing once. Ophthalmopathy cases scored 3 or more on the Clinical Activity Score and 4 or more on NOSPECS grade, with duration below 3 months.

The clonotype originates from a middle-aged woman with Graves' ophthalmopathy. The V call is TRBV30, the J call TRBJ1-1, with 8 positions matching TRBD1. The sequencing input was blood. DNA of the CDR3: TGTGCCTGGAGGATTACAGGGGGAACTGAAGCTTTCTTT. Its protein is CAWRITGGTEAFF.